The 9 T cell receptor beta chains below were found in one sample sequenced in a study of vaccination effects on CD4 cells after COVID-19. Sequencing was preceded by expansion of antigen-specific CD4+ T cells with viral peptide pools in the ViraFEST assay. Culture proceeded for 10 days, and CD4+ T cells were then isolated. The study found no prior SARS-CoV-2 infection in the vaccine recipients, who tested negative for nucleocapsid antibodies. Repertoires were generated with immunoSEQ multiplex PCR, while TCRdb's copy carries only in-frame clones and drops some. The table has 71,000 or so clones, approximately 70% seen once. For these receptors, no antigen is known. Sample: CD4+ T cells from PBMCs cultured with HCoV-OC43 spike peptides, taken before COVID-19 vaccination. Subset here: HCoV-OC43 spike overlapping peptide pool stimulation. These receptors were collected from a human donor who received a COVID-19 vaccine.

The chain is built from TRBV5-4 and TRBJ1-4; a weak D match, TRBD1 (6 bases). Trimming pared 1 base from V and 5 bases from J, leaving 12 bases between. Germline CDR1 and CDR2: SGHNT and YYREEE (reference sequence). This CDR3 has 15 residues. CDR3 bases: TGTGCCAGCAGCTTGAGGGGGATAGCGAATGAAAAACTGTTTTTT. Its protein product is CASSLRGIANEKLFF.

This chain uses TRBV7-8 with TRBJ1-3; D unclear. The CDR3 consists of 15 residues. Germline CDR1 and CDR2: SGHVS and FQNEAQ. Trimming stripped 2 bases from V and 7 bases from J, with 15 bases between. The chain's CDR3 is CASSLLGPEKNTIYF. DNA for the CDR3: TGTGCCAGCAGCTTATTAGGGCCCGAGAAGAACACCATATATTTT.

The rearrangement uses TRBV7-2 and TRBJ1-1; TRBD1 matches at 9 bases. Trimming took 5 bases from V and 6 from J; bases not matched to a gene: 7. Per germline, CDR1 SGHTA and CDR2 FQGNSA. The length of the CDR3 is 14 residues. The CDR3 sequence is CASSPSRDRAEAFF. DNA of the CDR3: TGTGCCAGCAGCCCGTCCCGGGACAGGGCTGAAGCTTTCTTT. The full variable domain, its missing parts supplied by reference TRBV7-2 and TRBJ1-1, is GAGVSQSPSNKVTEKGKDVELRCDPISGHTALYWYRQSLGQGLEFLIYFQGNSAPDKSGLPSDRFSAERTGGSVSTLTIQRTQQEDSAVYLCASSPSRDRAEAFFGQGTRLTVV.

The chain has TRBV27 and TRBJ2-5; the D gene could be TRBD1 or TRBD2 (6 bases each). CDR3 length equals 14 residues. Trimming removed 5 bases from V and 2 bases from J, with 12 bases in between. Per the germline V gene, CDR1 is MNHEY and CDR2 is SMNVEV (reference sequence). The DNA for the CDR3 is TGTGCCAGCAGTGACAGGACTATTCAAGAGACCCAGTACTTC. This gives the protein CASSDRTIQETQYF.

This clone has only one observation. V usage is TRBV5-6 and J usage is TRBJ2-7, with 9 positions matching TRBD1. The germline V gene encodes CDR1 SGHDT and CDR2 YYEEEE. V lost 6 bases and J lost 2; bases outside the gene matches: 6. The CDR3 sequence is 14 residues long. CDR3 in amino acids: CASTGGQGPYEQYV. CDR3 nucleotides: TGTGCCAGCACGGGGGGACAGGGACCCTACGAGCAGTACGTC.

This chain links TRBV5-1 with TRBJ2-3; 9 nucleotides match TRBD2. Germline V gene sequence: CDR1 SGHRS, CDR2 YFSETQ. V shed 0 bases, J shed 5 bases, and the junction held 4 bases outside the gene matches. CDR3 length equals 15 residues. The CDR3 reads CASSLASGTVDTQYF. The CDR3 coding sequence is TGCGCCAGCAGCTTGGCTAGCGGGACTGTAGATACGCAGTATTTT.

CDR3 residues: CASSLDRDRNYGYTF. The CDR3 nucleotides are TGTGCCAGCAGCCTGGACAGGGATAGGAACTATGGCTACACCTTC. The rearrangement uses TRBV6-5 and TRBJ1-2; 8 bases line up with TRBD1. The germline gives CDR1 MNHEY, CDR2 SVGAGI. V trimming: 6 bases; J trimming: 2 bases; junction bases outside the gene matches: 8. The CDR3 is 15 residues long.

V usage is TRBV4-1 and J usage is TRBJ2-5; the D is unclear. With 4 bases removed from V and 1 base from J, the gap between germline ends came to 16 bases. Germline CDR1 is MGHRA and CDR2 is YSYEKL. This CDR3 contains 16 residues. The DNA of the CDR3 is TGCGCCAGCAGCCGAATTCCTGCAGGCCCCCAAGAGACCCAGTACTTC. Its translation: CASSRIPAGPQETQYF.

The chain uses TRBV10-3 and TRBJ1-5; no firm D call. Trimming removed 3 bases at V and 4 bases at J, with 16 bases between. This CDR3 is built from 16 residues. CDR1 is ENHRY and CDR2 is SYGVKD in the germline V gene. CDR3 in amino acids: CAISEIRQVENQPQHF. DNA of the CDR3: TGTGCCATCAGTGAAATCAGGCAGGTGGAGAATCAGCCCCAGCATTTT.